The present T cell receptor beta chain was sequenced within a study of shared clonotypes between healthy human individuals. The repertoire was sequenced with immunoSEQ multiplex PCR; TCRdb's copy has only in-frame clones and lacks some. The table shows approximately 470,000 clones, with roughly 80% occurring only once. The CDR3 runs 15 residues. Germline loops: CDR1 MNHEY, CDR2 SVGAGI. V shed 8 bases and J shed 6 bases, with 20 bases lying between them. The receptor's source is a woman between 40 and 55 years old in good health. Some clones in this sample may be carry-over from other donors' samples. This chain uses TRBV6-5 with TRBJ2-1; D is possibly TRBD2 (6 bases). The specimen was PBMCs. CDR3 loop: CASGGSWGSGNEQFF. The CDR3, as DNA: TGTGCCAGCGGGGGAAGTTGGGGTAGCGGCAATGAGCAGTTCTTC.